Shown below are 32 T cell receptor beta chains from a single sample sequenced in a study of vaccination and CD4 T cells after COVID-19. Scientists ran DNA taken from cultured CD4+ T cells through the Oncomine TCR Beta short-read assay for sequencing. TCRdb reanalysed the PCR reads using MiXCR and keeps one entry per CDR3 protein. Of 10,000 to 15,000 distinct CDR3 sequences listed, approximately 74% are singletons. As to treatment: approximately nine-day PBMC culture with coronavirus spike peptide pools or control peptides (ViraFEST assay). Their specific antigens are unknown. The sequenced sample consisted of CD4+ T cells from blood, cultured in vitro. The receptors derive from a human donor who had recovered from COVID-19.

This clonotype was detected only a few times. The V call is TRBV7-6, the J call TRBJ1-1, with no clear D. The V and J ends lost 0 bases and 7 bases respectively, with 9 bases between them. CDR1 and CDR2 (germline): SGHVS, FNYEAQ. The CDR3 has 13 amino acids. CDR3 bases: TGTGCCAGCAGCTTAGCTAATTTGGGTGAAGCTTTCTTT. Translated, it gives CASSLANLGEAFF.

CDR3 DNA sequence: TGTGCCAGCAGTTACCCGATCGATTACGGATGGGTCAAATTAACCTACGAGCAGTACTTC. The encoded protein is CASSYPIDYGWVKLTYEQYF. The J gene is TRBJ2-7, the V gene TRBV6-2 or TRBV6-3; D ambiguous. Germline V CDR1 and CDR2: MNHEY, SVGEGT. V was pared by 2 bases and J by 2 bases, with 28 bases between. This CDR3 has 20 residues.

The chain links TRBV28 to TRBJ1-2; a weak D match, TRBD1 (6 bases). The CDR3 sequence is 12 residues long. V lost 6 bases and J lost 7, with 12 bases in between. Germline-derived CDR1 and CDR2 are MDHEN and SYDVKM. The CDR3 spells CASSRGGFGYTF. The CDR3 region has the DNA TGTGCCAGCAGCAGAGGGGGTTTTGGCTACACCTTC.

The rearrangement joins TRBV2 to TRBJ2-2; D is perhaps TRBD1 (5 bases). Germline CDR1 and CDR2: SNHLY and FYNNEI. Trimming took off 7 bases at V and 8 bases at J, with 11 bases between the two ends. The CDR3 spans 12 residues. CDR3: CASKIGAGELFF. The CDR3 DNA sequence: TGTGCCAGCAAGATAGGGGCAGGGGAGCTGTTTTTT.

J is TRBJ2-7 and V is TRBV25-1; D perhaps matches TRBD1 (6 bases). V was cut by 5 bases and J by 2 bases, with 13 bases left in between. CDR1 and CDR2 from the germline V gene are MGHDK and SYGVNS. This CDR3 is 14 amino acids long. CDR3 nucleotides: TGTGCCAGCAGTCAGGGGCTACCTCCCTACGAGCAGTACTTC. Amino acid sequence: CASSQGLPPYEQYF.

The CDR3: CASSHGNRAFWGYTF. In DNA, the CDR3 is TGTGCCAGCAGCCACGGGAACAGAGCTTTCTGGGGCTACACCTTC. The chain is built from TRBV6-2 or TRBV6-3 and TRBJ1-2; D not resolved. Trimming stripped 6 bases from V and 8 bases from J, with 22 bases between. Germline values: CDR1 MNHEY, CDR2 SVGEGT. This CDR3 is 15 amino acids long.

This chain uses TRBV7-3 with TRBJ2-5; the D gene is possibly TRBD1 (5 bases). In germline, CDR1 is SGHTA, CDR2 FQGTGA. Trimming left V 5 bases short and J 5 bases short, with 12 bases between. CDR3 length equals 13 residues. The CDR3 DNA reads TGTGCCAGCAGCGTTCAGGGTGGGGAGACCCAGTACTTC. It translates to CASSVQGGETQYF.

This chain links TRBV20-1 with TRBJ1-6; D call uncertain. Germline CDR1 is DFQATT and CDR2 is SNEGSKA (reference sequence). The CDR3 sequence is 14 residues long. V lost 2 bases and J lost 9, with 14 bases in between. The CDR3 region is CSARIFYTSSPLHF. The CDR3 bases are TGCAGTGCTAGAATTTTCTATACGAGTTCACCCCTCCACTTT.

The chain combines TRBV20-1 with TRBJ2-5; possibly TRBD2 for D (5 bases). The CDR3 extends over 15 amino acids. V was clipped by 3 bases and J by 1 base, with 15 bases between them. CDR1 and CDR2 from the germline V gene are DFQATT and SNEGSKA (reference sequence). CDR3 protein: CSASRWGVSQETQYF. CDR3 sequence (DNA): TGCAGTGCTAGCAGGTGGGGAGTTTCCCAAGAGACCCAGTACTTC.

V is TRBV20-1 and J is TRBJ2-3; 10 positions agree with TRBD2. Trimming removed 5 bases from V and 1 base from J; junction bases left unmatched: 6. Germline values: CDR1 DFQATT, CDR2 SNEGSKA (reference sequence). The CDR3 is 15 amino acids. The CDR3 DNA sequence: TGCAGTGCTGGGGATCTAGCGGGGGGCACAGATACGCAGTATTTT. Translation gives CSAGDLAGGTDTQYF.

CDR3 in DNA: TGCAGCGTTGAAGGGGCAGCAAACATTCAGTACTTC. Translating it yields CSVEGAANIQYF. The chain carries TRBV29-1 and TRBJ2-4; D gene unclear. The CDR3 length is 12 residues. Deletions cut 1 base from V and 6 bases from J, with 7 bases between. Germline-derived CDR1 and CDR2 are SQVTM and ANQGSEA.

J is TRBJ1-5 and V is TRBV20-1; D remains unclear. V gave up 3 bases and J gave up 4 bases, with 7 bases separating them. Germline V gives CDR1 DFQATT, CDR2 SNEGSKA (reference sequence). The CDR3 totals 12 residues. The CDR3 is CSASPGNQPQHF. The CDR3 DNA reads TGCAGTGCTAGTCCGGGGAATCAGCCCCAGCATTTT.

V is TRBV2 and J is TRBJ2-3, with 7 bases identical to TRBD1. Germline trimming cut 11 bases from V and 1 base from J; bases unmatched to any gene: 6. CDR1 and CDR2 from the germline V gene are SNHLY and FYNNEI. The CDR3 totals 13 residues. The CDR3 DNA is TGTGCCGGAAACAGGGGAGGCACAGATACGCAGTATTTT. This encodes CAGNRGGTDTQYF.

V is TRBV7-2 and J is TRBJ2-3; D is unclear. The V end was cut by 2 bases, the J end by 2 bases, with 8 bases between. Germline lookup yields CDR1 SGHTA and CDR2 FQGNSA. The CDR3 runs to 14 residues. The CDR3 reads CASSLLRITDTQYF. CDR3 nucleotides: TGTGCCAGCAGCTTATTGCGGATCACAGATACGCAGTATTTT.

The chain employs TRBV7-2 and TRBJ1-2, with TRBD1 as a possible D gene (5 bases). Looked up from germline, CDR1 is SGHTA and CDR2 is FQGNSA. The CDR3 is 13 amino acids. Trimming took off 3 bases at V and 7 bases at J, with 12 bases between the two ends. CDR3: CASSLGTGPGYTF. Here the CDR3 DNA reads TGTGCCAGCAGCTTGGGAACAGGCCCTGGCTACACCTTC.

CDR3 coding DNA: TGTGCCACACAGTTCACAGATACGCAGTATTTT. Its protein is CATQFTDTQYF. The chain carries TRBV12-3 or TRBV12-4 and TRBJ2-3; D unresolved. V gave up 10 bases and J gave up 2 bases, with 7 bases separating them. The CDR3 runs 11 residues.

The chain carries TRBV5-4 and TRBJ1-1, with D possibly being TRBD1 (6 bases). Per the germline V gene, CDR1 is SGHNT and CDR2 is YYREEE (reference sequence). Trimming removed 2 bases at V and 0 bases at J, with 14 bases between. This CDR3 spans 16 amino acids. This CDR3 reads CASSLGGGAVNTEAFF. The CDR3 region has the DNA TGTGCCAGCAGCTTAGGAGGGGGGGCGGTGAACACTGAAGCTTTCTTT.

The rearrangement joins TRBV5-4 to TRBJ2-7, with 7 nucleotides matching TRBD1. The CDR3 is 15 residues long. Trimming took 5 bases from V and 3 from J; bases not matched to a gene: 11. Germline V lookup: CDR1 SGHNT, CDR2 YYREEE (reference sequence). The DNA of the CDR3 is TGTGCCAGCAGTTTTCCCGGGACAGAGAGCTACGAGCAGTACTTC. Its translation: CASSFPGTESYEQYF.

The chain recombines TRBV6-1 with TRBJ2-7; D might be TRBD1 (6 bases). CDR1 is MNHNS and CDR2 is SASEGT in the germline V gene. This CDR3 spans 13 amino acids. V was cut by 6 bases and J by 3 bases, with 12 bases left in between. The CDR3 sequence: CASSPGAYYEQYF. CDR3 sequence (DNA): TGTGCCAGCAGCCCAGGGGCGTACTACGAGCAGTACTTC.

J is TRBJ1-2 and V is TRBV28; no clear D. CDR1 and CDR2 from the germline V gene are MDHEN and SYDVKM. This CDR3 has 12 residues. V was clipped by 2 bases and J by 8 bases, with 9 bases between them. In nucleotides, the CDR3 is TGTGCCAGCAGTTTACCAGGAGGGGGCTACACCTTC. Translation gives CASSLPGGGYTF.

This clonotype came up a few times. The chain carries TRBV27 and TRBJ1-6; D is perhaps TRBD1 (6 bases). The CDR3 consists of 13 residues. Per the germline V gene, CDR1 is MNHEY and CDR2 is SMNVEV (reference sequence). V was shortened by 6 bases and J by 8 bases, with 11 bases between the two germline ends. The CDR3 is CASSRKGDSPLHF. CDR3 bases: TGTGCCAGCAGCCGAAAGGGGGATTCACCCCTCCACTTT.

This clonotype was found a few times. The genes are TRBV20-1 and TRBJ1-6; no clear D. This CDR3 has 20 residues. V lost 8 bases and J lost 0, with 29 bases in between. The germline V gene has CDR1 DFQATT and CDR2 SNEGSKA (reference sequence). CDR3 sequence (DNA): TGCAGTCCGACACCGGGGAGTTCAACATTTAGCAGCTCCTATAATTCACCCCTCCACTTT. Translation gives CSPTPGSSTFSSSYNSPLHF.

CDR3 in amino acids: CASKDRGRTNQPQHF. CDR3 DNA sequence: TGTGCCAGTAAAGACAGGGGGCGCACAAATCAGCCCCAGCATTTT. The J gene is TRBJ1-5, the V gene TRBV19; 10 nucleotides line up with TRBD1. There are 15 residues in the CDR3. The V gene end was trimmed by 7 bases and the J gene end by 4 bases; junction bases not matched to a gene: 7. Germline values: CDR1 LNHDA, CDR2 SQIVND (reference sequence).

The chain uses TRBV12-3 or TRBV12-4 and TRBJ1-2; no clear D. The CDR3 contains 13 residues. With 5 bases removed from V and 5 bases from J, the gap between germline ends came to 12 bases. CDR3 in DNA: TGTGCCAGCAGTCCATCGAATGCGTATGGCTACACCTTC. This encodes CASSPSNAYGYTF.

CDR3 loop: CASSYRGGSSYEQYF. The CDR3 region has the DNA TGTGCCAGCAGTTATAGGGGCGGATCCTCCTACGAGCAGTACTTC. The chain is built from TRBV6-2 or TRBV6-3 and TRBJ2-7, with D perhaps TRBD1 (5 bases). The CDR3 sequence is 15 residues long. Germline V lookup: CDR1 MNHEY, CDR2 SVGEGT. With 3 bases removed from V and 0 bases from J, the gap between germline ends came to 12 bases.

This clonotype has only one observation. The chain recombines TRBV6-1 with TRBJ1-3; 7 bases match TRBD1. The CDR3 runs 15 residues. V was clipped by 4 bases and J by 0 bases; unmatched bases: 3. Germline V gene data show CDR1 as MNHNS and CDR2 as SASEGT. The DNA of the CDR3 is TGTGCCAGCAGTGCCGACAGGGTCTCTGGAAACACCATATATTTT. The encoded protein is CASSADRVSGNTIYF.

The rearrangement joins TRBV7-6 to TRBJ2-7, with 12 bases fitting TRBD2. This CDR3 has 17 residues. Trimming cost V 5 bases and J 2 bases; bases outside gene matches: 10. Looked up from germline, CDR1 is SGHVS and CDR2 is FNYEAQ. In DNA form, the CDR3 reads TGTGCCAGCAGCCCAACGGGACTAGCGGGCCTCCCCTACGAGCAGTACTTC. Translated, it gives CASSPTGLAGLPYEQYF.

The chain recombines TRBV10-2 with TRBJ2-6; D uncertain. Trimming removed 9 bases at V and 2 bases at J, with 8 bases between. This CDR3 region has 13 residues. Germline CDR1 is WSHSY and CDR2 is SAAADI. The CDR3 nucleotides read TGCGCCAGTCGTCGGGCTGGGGCCAACGTCCTGACTTTC. Its protein is CASRRAGANVLTF.

The chain uses TRBV7-2 and TRBJ1-1; D is undetermined. CDR1 is SGHTA and CDR2 is FQGNSA in the germline V gene. This CDR3 has 11 amino acids. Between the trimmed V and J ends, which lost 2 bases and 11 bases, there was a span of 9 bases. Here the CDR3 reads CASSLTAWAFF. The CDR3 DNA reads as TGTGCCAGCAGCTTAACAGCTTGGGCTTTCTTT.

The chain employs TRBV7-9 and TRBJ2-5, with TRBD2 identical over 7 bases. This CDR3 contains 17 residues. CDR1 and CDR2 from the germline V gene are SEHNR and FQNEAQ (reference sequence). V lost 5 bases to trimming and J lost 5 bases; unmatched junction nucleotides: 17. The CDR3 DNA sequence: TGTGCCAGCAGCACCCTGACTAGCCTCCAATTGGGGGAGACCCAGTACTTC. It codes for CASSTLTSLQLGETQYF.

This chain uses TRBV7-2 with TRBJ2-7, with D perhaps matching TRBD1 or TRBD2 (5 bases each). In germline, CDR1 is SGHTA, CDR2 FQGNSA. The CDR3 spans 13 residues. Trimming left V 5 bases short and J 4 bases short, with 12 bases between. DNA for the CDR3: TGTGCCAGCAGCGAATCGGGGCAATACGAGCAGTACTTC. It encodes CASSESGQYEQYF.

This chain links TRBV6-1 with TRBJ2-5, with D uncertain. Trimming took off 6 bases at V and 5 bases at J, with 13 bases between the two ends. The germline V gene has CDR1 MNHNS and CDR2 SASEGT. The CDR3 length is 13 residues. CDR3 coding DNA: TGTGCCAGCAGCCCCCAGCGCCGGGAGACCCAGTACTTC. It is translated as CASSPQRRETQYF.